This TCR beta chain was sequenced in a study of T cell repertoires in cytomegalovirus infection. TCRdb fed the reads into MiXCR, producing one record per CDR3 protein. Here the sample spans roughly 700,000 distinct CDR3 sequences, roughly a third being singletons. This CDR3 spans 15 amino acids. V gave up 4 bases and J gave up 3 bases; unmatched junction bases: 10. Germline V gives CDR1 DFQATT, CDR2 SNEGSKA (reference sequence). Of note for this clonotype: Its antigen is as yet unknown.

Notes on the study in general: The cumulative frequency of public TCR beta families distinguished individuals who carried CMV together with the relevant HLA.

The sequence was collected from a human donor in good health (CMV status not recorded). Some clones in this sample may be carry-over from other donors' samples. The material sequenced was cultured PBMCs, taken from culture after CMV antigen stimulation. The chain employs TRBV20-1 and TRBJ2-7; 9 bases fit TRBD2. The CDR3 is CSAITRREGVYEQYF. DNA of the CDR3: TGCAGTGCTATCACTAGGCGGGAGGGGGTCTACGAGCAGTACTTC.